Shown below are 7 T cell receptor beta chains from a single sample sequenced in a study of cytomegalovirus exposure and HLA in healthy donors. The primer mix had 60 Vbeta and 13 Jbeta primers. The method was immunoSEQ multiplex PCR; TCRdb's version includes in-frame clones alone and lacks a portion of them. The sample carries some 90,000 clones, about two thirds recorded once. Sequenced input: PBMCs. Receptors were obtained from a boy aged 10-17 years in good health and CMV-seropositive.

In its sample, this clone was seen a few times. The rearrangement links TRBV7-2 to TRBJ2-7, with a possible D match to TRBD2 (7 bases). V gave up 1 base and J gave up 4 bases, with 14 bases separating them. CDR3 length equals 15 residues. CDR1 and CDR2 (germline): SGHTA, FQGNSA. The CDR3 DNA reads TGTGCCAGCAGCTTAGATCGGGGAGGGGGGTACGAGCAGTACTTC. Encoded protein: CASSLDRGGGYEQYF.

A single count supports this clone. This chain links TRBV19 with TRBJ2-7, with 9 bases lining up with TRBD1. With V trimmed by 2 bases and J by 0 bases, 5 bases remained unmatched. CDR1 is LNHDA, CDR2 SQIVND, per germline (reference sequence). The CDR3 covers 16 residues. DNA for the CDR3: TGTGCCAGTAGTATATCGTGGGACAGGGTCTCCTACGAGCAGTACTTC. Residues: CASSISWDRVSYEQYF.

This clone was picked up one time. The V gene is TRBV6-1, the J gene TRBJ2-1; weak D call: TRBD1 (5 bases). The CDR3 sequence is 14 residues long. The V and J ends lost 7 bases and 0 bases respectively, with 10 bases between them. Germline assignment: CDR1 MNHNS and CDR2 SASEGT. The CDR3: CASTKTVSYNEQFF. The CDR3 DNA is TGTGCCAGCACCAAGACAGTCTCCTACAATGAGCAGTTCTTC.

This clone was seen a few times. The identical CDR3 is also encoded by other nucleotide sequences in the sample. V and J are TRBV5-4 and TRBJ2-1; 11 bases agree with TRBD2. Germline loops: CDR1 SGHNT, CDR2 YYREEE (reference sequence). V lost 3 bases, J lost 5 bases, and 4 bases stayed unmatched. The CDR3 runs 15 residues. The CDR3 is CASSSGTSGHNEQFF. For the CDR3, the DNA is TGTGCCAGCAGCTCCGGGACTAGCGGTCACAATGAGCAGTTCTTC.

The chain joins TRBV5-1 to TRBJ2-3; 9 bases agree with TRBD2. Trimming cost V 1 base and J 2 bases; bases outside gene matches: 11. From germline, CDR1 is SGHRS and CDR2 YFSETQ. The CDR3 is 18 amino acids. CDR3 sequence reads: CASSLKGATSGFTDTQYF. The CDR3 DNA reads TGCGCCAGCAGCTTGAAGGGGGCGACTAGCGGATTCACAGATACGCAGTATTTT.

The rearrangement links TRBV19 to TRBJ1-4; 7 bases are a match to TRBD1. The V and J ends lost 8 bases and 7 bases, in that order; junction bases with no gene match: 10. Germline V lookup: CDR1 LNHDA, CDR2 SQIVND (reference sequence). This CDR3 spans 14 amino acids. The chain's CDR3 is CASSTTGAGEKLFF. CDR3 sequence (DNA): TGTGCCAGTTCTACCACAGGGGCGGGTGAAAAACTGTTTTTT.

The V gene is TRBV29-1, the J gene TRBJ1-2, with no clear D. CDR1 SQVTM and CDR2 ANQGSEA come from the germline V gene. Trimming left V 5 bases short and J 2 bases short, with 18 bases between. CDR3 length equals 15 residues. The CDR3 is CSVFGLTGFNYGYTF. In nucleotides, the CDR3 is TGCAGCGTTTTTGGACTGACCGGGTTCAACTATGGCTACACCTTC. Complete variable domain (other parts from reference TRBV29-1 and TRBJ1-2): SAVISQKPSRDICQRGTSLTIQCQVDSQVTMMFWYRQQPGQSLTLIATANQGSEATYESGFVIDKFPISRPNLTFSTLTVSNMSPEDSSIYLCSVFGLTGFNYGYTFGSGTRLTVV.